Included here is one T cell receptor (beta chain) sequence, with context. Its antigen is as yet unknown. Germline V lookup: CDR1 MDHEN, CDR2 SYDVKM. CDR3 length equals 16 residues. Trimming cost V 6 bases and J 3 bases, with 21 bases left between them. PCR amplification relied on 60 Vbeta primers (plus 13 Jbeta primers). Repertoires were generated with immunoSEQ multiplex PCR, while TCRdb's copy carries only in-frame clones and drops some. This sample's table reports about 72,000 clones. The data were obtained in a study of cytomegalovirus exposure and HLA in healthy donors. Study-wide points: In a later analysis, donors in an Asian-associated ancestry cluster reportedly had fewer N-insertions in productive TCRs than the cohort mean.

This sequence joins TRBV28 and TRBJ2-7; tentatively, D is TRBD2 (6 bases). This receptor was obtained from a man aged 50-60 years in good health and CMV-seropositive. Material: PBMCs. This chain's CDR3 is CASRSAETRSRYEQYF. The DNA for the CDR3 is TGTGCCAGCAGGTCCGCCGAGACTAGATCCCGCTACGAGCAGTACTTC.